This record looks at one TCR beta chain sequence and its context. Using immunoSEQ multiplex PCR, the repertoire was profiled, and TCRdb retains in-frame clones only, with some absent. The sample includes 2 million to 2.5 million clones, less than 95% of them seen just once. Germline V gene lookup returns CDR1 MDHEN and CDR2 SYDVKM. V was pared by 7 bases and J by 0 bases, with 14 bases between. This CDR3 is 15 amino acids long. This record belongs to a study of shared clonotypes between healthy human individuals. The clonotype comes from a man younger than 35 in good health. Some clones in this sample may be carry-over from other donors' samples. Sequenced sample: naive CD4+ T cells from PBMCs. Subset in this sample: CD45RA+ positively selected. The rearrangement uses TRBV28 and TRBJ2-3; D gene ambiguous. In DNA, the CDR3 is TGTGCCAGCAAAGTGGTGACACCGAGCACAGATACGCAGTATTTT. Its protein product is CASKVVTPSTDTQYF.